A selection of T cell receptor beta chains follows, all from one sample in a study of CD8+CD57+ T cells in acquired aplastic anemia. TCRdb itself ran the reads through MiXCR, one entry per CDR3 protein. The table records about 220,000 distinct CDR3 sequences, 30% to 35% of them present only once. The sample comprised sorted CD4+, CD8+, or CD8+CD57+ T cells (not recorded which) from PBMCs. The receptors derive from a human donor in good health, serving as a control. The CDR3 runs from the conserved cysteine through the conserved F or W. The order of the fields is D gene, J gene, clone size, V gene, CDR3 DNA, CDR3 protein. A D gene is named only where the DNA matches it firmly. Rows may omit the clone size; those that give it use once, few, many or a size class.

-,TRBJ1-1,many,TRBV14,TGTGCCAGCAGCCTAACAGGAGTCAACACTGAAGCTTTCTTT,CASSLTGVNTEAFF
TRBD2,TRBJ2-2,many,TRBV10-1,TGCGCCAGCAGTGAGTCCTTTAGCGGGAGAAGCACCGGGGAGCTGTTTTTT,CASSESFSGRSTGELFF
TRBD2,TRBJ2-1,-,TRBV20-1,TGCAGTGCGGCCGGGACTAGCGGGGGCCCGGGGGGCGAGCAGTTCTTC,CSAAGTSGGPGGEQFF
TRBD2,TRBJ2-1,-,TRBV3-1,TGTGCCAGCTCCCATAGCGGGAGGGGACCTTACAATGAGCAGTTCTTC,CASSHSGRGPYNEQFF
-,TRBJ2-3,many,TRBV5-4,TGTGCCAGCAGCTTGGAGGAGGATACGCAGTATTTT,CASSLEEDTQYF
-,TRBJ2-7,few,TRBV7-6,TGTGCCAGCAGCTTAGGGGCGTTGTCCTACGAGCAGTACTTC,CASSLGALSYEQYF
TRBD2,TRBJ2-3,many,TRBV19,TGTGCCAGTAGTTCCCAACTAGCGGGAGGAGAAGATACGCAGTATTTT,CASSSQLAGGEDTQYF
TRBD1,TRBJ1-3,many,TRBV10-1,TGCGCCAGCAGTCACACCGGGACAGGGCATAACACCATATATTTT,CASSHTGTGHNTIYF
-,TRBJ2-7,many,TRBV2,TGTGCCAGCGTGACTTCCCGGGACGGGCCTACGAAGCAGTACTTC,CASVTSRDGPTKQYF
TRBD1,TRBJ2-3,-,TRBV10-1,TGCGCCAGCAGTGAGTCAGCCACGACAGGGGCGCAGTATTTT,CASSESATTGAQYF
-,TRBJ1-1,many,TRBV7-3,TGTGCCAGCAGCTCCAGGGGTGGAACTGAAGCTTTCTTT,CASSSRGGTEAFF
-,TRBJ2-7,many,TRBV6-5,TGTGCCAGCAGTTACTTCGCGTCGGGTCCCTACGAGCAGTACTTC,CASSYFASGPYEQYF
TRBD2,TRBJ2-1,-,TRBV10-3,TGTGCCATCAGTGCCCCTACTAGCGGGGGATACAATGAGCAGTTCTTC,CAISAPTSGGYNEQFF
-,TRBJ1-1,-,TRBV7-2,TGTGCCAGCAGCCCCACCAGGATCCCGAACGGGGGAGCTTTCTTT,CASSPTRIPNGGAFF
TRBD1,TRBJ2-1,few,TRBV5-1,TGCGCCAGCAGTCGTCCTACAGGGGAATTCTACAATGAGCAGTTCTTC,CASSRPTGEFYNEQFF
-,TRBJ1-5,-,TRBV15,TGTGCCACCAGCAGAGATAAGGGTTGGACAACTAGCAATCAGCCCCAGCATTTT,CATSRDKGWTTSNQPQHF
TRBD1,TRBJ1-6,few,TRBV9,TGTGCCAGCAGCCCGGGACAGGGGCTGAGCTCCTATAATCCACCCCTCCACTTC,CASSPGQGLSSYNPPLHF
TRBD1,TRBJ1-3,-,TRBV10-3,TGTGCCGGCCAAGCGGGACAGGGAAACACCATATATTTT,CAGQAGQGNTIYF
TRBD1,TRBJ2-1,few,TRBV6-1,TGTGCCAGCAGTGAATACCCAGGGGGTACCTACAATGAGCAGTTCTTC,CASSEYPGGTYNEQFF
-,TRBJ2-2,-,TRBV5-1,TGCGCCAGCAGCCAGGGGTTCTTGGGGTCCGGGGAGCTGTTTTTT,CASSQGFLGSGELFF
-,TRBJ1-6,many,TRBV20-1,TGCAGTGCTTGTCCTATGGGACACGATAATTCACCCCTCCACTTT,CSACPMGHDNSPLHF
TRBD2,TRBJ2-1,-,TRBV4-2,TGTGCCAGCAGCCCAGATGGAGCGGGATCCTACAATGAGCAGTTCTTC,CASSPDGAGSYNEQFF
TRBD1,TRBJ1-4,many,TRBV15,TGTGCCAGCAGGAGCCGGGACAGGGCCACTGCAACTAATGAAAAACTGTTTTTT,CASRSRDRATATNEKLFF
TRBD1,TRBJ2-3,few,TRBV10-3,TGTGCCATCGGGACACAGGGACAGCAAAACACAGATACGCAGTATTTT,CAIGTQGQQNTDTQYF
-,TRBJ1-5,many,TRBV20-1,TGCAGTGCGTGGGGAGCCCAGCTCAATCAGCCCCAGCATTTT,CSAWGAQLNQPQHF
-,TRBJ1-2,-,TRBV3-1,TGTGCCAGCAGCCCTCGACAGACCTATGGCTACACCTTC,CASSPRQTYGYTF
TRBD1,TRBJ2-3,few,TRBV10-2,TGCGCCAGCAGTTATAGGACAGGGGAAACAGATACGCAGTATTTT,CASSYRTGETDTQYF
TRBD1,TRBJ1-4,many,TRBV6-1,TGTGCCAGCGGACAGGGCGGCGGTGAAAAACTGTTTTTT,CASGQGGGEKLFF
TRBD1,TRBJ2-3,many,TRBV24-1,TGTGCCACCAGTGATCCGACAGGGGTTGGGGCCACAGATACGCAGTATTTT,CATSDPTGVGATDTQYF
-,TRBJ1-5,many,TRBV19,TGTGCCAGTAGTATGACGGACAATCAGCCCCAGCATTTT,CASSMTDNQPQHF
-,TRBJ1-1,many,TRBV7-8,TGTGCCAGCAGCTTAGCGTCAGGGCTAACAACTCACACGAACACTGAAGCTTTCTTT,CASSLASGLTTHTNTEAFF
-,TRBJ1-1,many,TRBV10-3,TGTGCCACCCTTCAGACTGATAACACTGAAGCTTTCTTT,CATLQTDNTEAFF
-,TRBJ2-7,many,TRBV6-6,TGTGCCAGCAGTTTCGGTGGGCTAGGCACCTACGAGCAGTACTTC,CASSFGGLGTYEQYF
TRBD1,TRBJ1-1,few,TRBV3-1,TGTGCCAGCAGCCAACAAGTATGGGACAGGATCATGAACACTGAAGCTTTCTTT,CASSQQVWDRIMNTEAFF
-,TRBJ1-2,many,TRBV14,TGTGCCAGCAGCCATGGACCCAGCTACACCTTC,CASSHGPSYTF
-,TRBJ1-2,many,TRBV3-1,TGTGCCAGCAGCCGGGACGTTACCGCCGACTACACCTTC,CASSRDVTADYTF
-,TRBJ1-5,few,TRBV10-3,TGTGCCAGCAGGCCACAGAGCAATCAGCCCCAGCATTTT,CASRPQSNQPQHF
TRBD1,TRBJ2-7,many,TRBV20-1,TGCAGTGCTAATCCGGGACAGGGGCTTACCGGCTACGAGCAGTACTTC,CSANPGQGLTGYEQYF
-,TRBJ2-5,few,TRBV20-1,TGCAGTGCTACGCAAGAGACCCAGTACTTC,CSATQETQYF
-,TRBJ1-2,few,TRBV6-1,TGTGCCAGCAGTCATGGGCAGAATTTAGCTAACTATGGCTACACCTTC,CASSHGQNLANYGYTF
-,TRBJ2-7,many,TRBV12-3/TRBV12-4,TGTGCCAGCAGTTTTGGTGAAGTCGGTAGCTCCTACGAGCAGTACTTC,CASSFGEVGSSYEQYF
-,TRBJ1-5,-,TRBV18,TGTGCCAGCTCACCAGGGGCGGATCAGCCCCAGCATTTT,CASSPGADQPQHF
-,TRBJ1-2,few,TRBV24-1,TGTGCCACCAGTGATTCCCTCTATGGCTACACCTTC,CATSDSLYGYTF
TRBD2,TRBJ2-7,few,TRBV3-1,TGTGCCAGCAGCCAGAGGCGGGAGGGGGGCTCGCAGTACTTC,CASSQRREGGSQYF
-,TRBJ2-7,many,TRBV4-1,TGCGCCAGCAGCCAAGATGAAGCTCGGGGGCAGTACTTC,CASSQDEARGQYF
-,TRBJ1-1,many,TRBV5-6,TGTGCCAGCAGCGAGACAGCGAACACTGAAGCTTTCTTT,CASSETANTEAFF
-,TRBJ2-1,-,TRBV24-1,TGTGCCACCAGTGAAGGGAGGATAGACAGGGTTGACAATGAGCAGTTCTTC,CATSEGRIDRVDNEQFF
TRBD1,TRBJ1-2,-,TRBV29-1,TGCAGCCCCACCCGGGACAGTGGGTATGGCTACACCTTC,CSPTRDSGYGYTF
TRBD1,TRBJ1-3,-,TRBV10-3,TGTGCCATCAGTGAGTCAACACGAGGGCGACAGGGACACACCATATATTTT,CAISESTRGRQGHTIYF
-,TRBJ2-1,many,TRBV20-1,TGCAGTGCTAGGGAAGGGGGAGTCTATGAGCAGTTCTTC,CSAREGGVYEQFF
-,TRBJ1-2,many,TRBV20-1,TGCAGTGCTAACAGAGAAGGCAGCACTAACTATGGCTACACCTTC,CSANREGSTNYGYTF
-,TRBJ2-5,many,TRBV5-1,TGCGCCAGCAGCATGGAGGTGCTGGAGACCCAGTACTTC,CASSMEVLETQYF
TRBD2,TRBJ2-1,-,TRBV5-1,TGCGCCAGCTGGGGGGGAGCGGGATACTACAATGAGCAGTTCTTC,CASWGGAGYYNEQFF
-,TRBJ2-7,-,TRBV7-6,TGTGCCAGCAGTTTGTCACAGGCCTACGAGCAGTACTTC,CASSLSQAYEQYF